The clone carrying this T cell receptor (beta chain) was found many times. Its matching antigen is unknown. A single record per CDR3 protein comes from TCRdb applying MiXCR to the 5' RACE reads. The sample includes 350,000 to 450,000 distinct CDR3 sequences, roughly 30% of them seen just once. Germline V gene sequence: CDR1 MNHEY, CDR2 SVGAGI. There are 13 residues in the CDR3. V lost 6 bases to trimming and J lost 6 bases, with 15 bases between them. The data stem from a study of identical twins' blood T cells. Broader study findings: Shared environment remains a possible cause of twin similarity. Top TCRbeta clonotypes were shared more with twin than unrelated donors. Even for out-of-frame TCRbeta, twins reportedly shared V gene usage much more than unrelated donors.

This chain joins TRBV6-5 and TRBJ2-7; no reliable D call. The sample comprised PBMCs. The sequence was obtained from a woman aged 18 to 49 in good health. The CDR3 region is CASSLNPELEQYF. As DNA, the CDR3 is TGTGCCAGCAGCCTCAACCCAGAACTCGAGCAGTACTTC.